The present T cell receptor (beta chain) was sequenced within a study of T cell repertoires in cytomegalovirus infection. Study as a whole: Based on public TCR beta signatures, there were indications of CMV infection and of a matching HLA type. Findings and caveats of the study: Cumulated frequencies of public TCR beta families served to identify carriers of CMV plus the relevant HLA. What dominated the ex vivo response were HLA-C-restricted CMV-specific TCR beta clonotypes.

The CDR3 is 13 amino acids. Germline values: CDR1 SGHNT, CDR2 YYREEE (reference sequence). Between the trimmed V and J ends, which lost 2 bases and 6 bases, there was a span of 11 bases. This clonotype has at least ten counts. No antigen is known for it. TCRdb passed the reads through MiXCR, listing each CDR3 protein once. Of over 95,000 distinct CDR3 sequences detected, over 30% appear once; the ten largest clones hold more than 35%. V gene TRBV5-4 combines with J gene TRBJ1-2; a possible D gene is TRBD1 (5 bases). The specimen comprised CD8+ T cells from cultured PBMCs, sampled from culture after CMV antigen stimulation. This clonotype was obtained from a human donor in good health (CMV status not recorded). Some clones in this sample may be carry-over from other donors' samples. The CDR3 protein is CASSFRDGDGYTF. The CDR3 DNA sequence: TGTGCCAGCAGCTTCCGGGACGGGGATGGCTACACCTTC.